The source of this T cell receptor beta chain is a study of shared T cell receptors in the human thymus. Germline V CDR1 and CDR2: SGDLS, YYNGEE. The CDR3 sequence is 17 residues long. The V gene end was trimmed by 0 bases and the J gene end by 6 bases; junction bases not matched to a gene: 9. Profiling relied on immunoSEQ multiplex PCR, and the TCRdb table lists in-frame clones only, not all of them. The table records 640,000 or so clones, 80% to 90% of them present only once. The same data also went into a second study, on human thymus T cells. This second study notes: Those donating were healthy Finnish infants in corrective surgery for congenital heart defects. Thymus tissue was removed during corrective cardiac surgery. What appeared biased in thymic and blood repertoires was the usage of V and J genes. Related studies found that unrelated individuals share highly overlapping thymic repertoires.

Sample: thymocytes. The chain is built from TRBV9 and TRBJ1-4; 9 bases are shared with TRBD1. The sequence came from a boy less than two years old with a congenital heart defect. CDR3 protein: CASSVGYRGLAYEKLFF. CDR3 nucleotides: TGTGCCAGCAGCGTAGGTTACAGGGGGCTTGCTTATGAAAAACTGTTTTTT.